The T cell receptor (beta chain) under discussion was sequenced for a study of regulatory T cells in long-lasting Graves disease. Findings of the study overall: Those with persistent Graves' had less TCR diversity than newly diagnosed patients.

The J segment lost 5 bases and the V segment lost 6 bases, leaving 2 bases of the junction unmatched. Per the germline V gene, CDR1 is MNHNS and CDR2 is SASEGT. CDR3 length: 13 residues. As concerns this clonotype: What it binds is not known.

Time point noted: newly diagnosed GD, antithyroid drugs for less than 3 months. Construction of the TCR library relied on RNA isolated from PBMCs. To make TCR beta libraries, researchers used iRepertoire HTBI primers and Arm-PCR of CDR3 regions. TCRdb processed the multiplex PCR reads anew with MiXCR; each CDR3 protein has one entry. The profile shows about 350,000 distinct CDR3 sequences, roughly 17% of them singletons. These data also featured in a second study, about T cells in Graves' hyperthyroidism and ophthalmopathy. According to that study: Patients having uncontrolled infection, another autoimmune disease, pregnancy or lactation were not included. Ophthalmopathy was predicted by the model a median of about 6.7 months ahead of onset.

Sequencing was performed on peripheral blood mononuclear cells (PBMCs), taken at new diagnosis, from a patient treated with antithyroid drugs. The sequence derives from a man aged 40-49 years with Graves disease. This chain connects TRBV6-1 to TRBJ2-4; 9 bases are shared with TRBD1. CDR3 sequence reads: CASRQGAQNIQYF. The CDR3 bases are TGTGCCAGCAGACAGGGGGCCCAAAACATTCAGTACTTC.